These 31 T cell receptor beta chains share one sample of origin, sequenced in a study of blood T cells in healthy people across ages. A second PCR of about 6 to 12 cycles used a sample-barcoded 5' primer and a J-beta primer mix. TCRdb reprocessed the 5' RACE reads with MiXCR, giving one entry per CDR3 protein. The sample contains roughly 1,100,000 distinct CDR3 sequences, almost 25% of which appear only once. These data were also filed under a second study, of T cells of mothers and their children.

The sample consisted of blood. Source of these receptors: a girl aged 2 to 9 in good health.

This clonotype was picked up a small number of times. The V gene is TRBV12-3 or TRBV12-4, the J gene TRBJ1-2; no firm D call. The CDR3 totals 14 residues. Trimming stripped 1 base from V and 7 bases from J, with 13 bases between. CDR3 nucleotide sequence: TGTGCCAGCAGTTTAGGGGTGGGTGACTCTGGCTACACCTTC. Translated, it gives CASSLGVGDSGYTF.

The table lists this clonotype with a few counts. V usage is TRBV6-5 and J usage is TRBJ2-7; D ambiguous. The germline V gene encodes CDR1 MNHEY and CDR2 SVGAGI. V lost 2 bases and J 1 base, leaving 9 bases between the germline ends. This CDR3 region has 14 residues. The chain's CDR3 is CASSYRSTSYEQYF. CDR3 in DNA: TGTGCCAGCAGTTACCGCTCGACTTCCTACGAGCAGTACTTC.

This sequence joins TRBV7-2 and TRBJ2-5; 7 positions match TRBD2. Germline V gene sequence: CDR1 SGHTA, CDR2 FQGNSA. CDR3 size: 15 residues. Unmatched junction bases numbered 5, after V lost 0 bases and J lost 4 bases. This chain's CDR3 is CASSLAGGRAETQYF. CDR3 sequence (DNA): TGTGCCAGCAGCTTAGCGGGAGGGCGTGCAGAGACCCAGTACTTC.

The V call is TRBV9, the J call TRBJ2-3; 9 nucleotides agree with TRBD2. Germline V CDR1 and CDR2: SGDLS, YYNGEE. The CDR3 loop spans 15 amino acids. J lost 3 bases, V lost 3 bases, and 5 bases had no gene match. The CDR3 DNA reads as TGTGCCAGCAGCGCGAGCGGGGGGCCTACAGATACGCAGTATTTT. Translation gives CASSASGGPTDTQYF.

This chain joins TRBV29-1 and TRBJ1-4; maybe TRBD1 (5 bases). V was cut by 5 bases and J by 8 bases, with 12 bases left in between. Looked up from germline, CDR1 is SQVTM and CDR2 is ANQGSEA. This CDR3 comprises 12 residues. The CDR3 DNA reads TGCAGCGTTACAGGTATAGAGGAAAAACTGTTTTTT. Its protein is CSVTGIEEKLFF.

This sequence joins TRBV12-3 or TRBV12-4 and TRBJ2-5; a possible D gene is TRBD1 (6 bases). The DNA end is a closer match to TRBJ2-7, so the J assignment may be wrong. CDR3 length: 14 residues. The CDR3 spells CASSLGGPVSEQYF. CDR3 bases: TGTGCCAGCAGTTTAGGGGGGCCAGTGTCCGAGCAGTACTTC.

The chain is built from TRBV3-1 and TRBJ2-5; D unresolved. The better agreement between TRBJ2-7 and the DNA end casts doubt on the J call. The germline gives CDR1 LGHDT, CDR2 YNNKEL (reference sequence). The CDR3 consists of 15 residues. The CDR3 DNA reads as TGTGCCAGCAGCCAAGTGGTAGGTAGAACCTACGAGCAGTACTTC. Its translation is CASSQVVGRTYEQYF.

This clonotype was counted a few times. Here the CDR3 reads CSARDQRVSAGETQYF. The CDR3 coding sequence is TGCAGTGCTAGAGATCAGCGGGTCTCTGCGGGGGAGACCCAGTACTTC. This chain joins TRBV20-1 and TRBJ2-5; tentatively, D is TRBD2 (6 bases). Germline CDR1 is DFQATT and CDR2 is SNEGSKA (reference sequence). The CDR3 loop spans 16 amino acids. The V and J ends lost 0 bases and 5 bases respectively, with 19 bases between them.

This clonotype was counted only a few times. V usage is TRBV5-1 and J usage is TRBJ1-2; 12 bases align to TRBD1. The CDR3 extends over 16 amino acids. Germline loops: CDR1 SGHRS, CDR2 YFSETQ. After removal of 1 base from V and 7 bases from J, the junction contained 8 bases not matched to a gene. The CDR3 spells CASSLQGQGALRGYTF. In nucleotides, the CDR3 is TGCGCCAGCAGCTTGCAGGGACAGGGGGCTCTTCGTGGCTACACCTTC.

This clonotype was recorded once. V and J are TRBV7-9 and TRBJ2-5; D is uncertain. V was pared by 4 bases and J by 12 bases, with 9 bases between. The CDR3 spans 10 residues. The V gene's germline CDR1 is SEHNR and CDR2 FQNEAQ (reference sequence). The CDR3 here is CASSSARKYF. Written as DNA, the CDR3 is TGTGCCAGCAGCTCCGCCAGGAAGTACTTC. Based on the CDR3 plus reference TRBV7-9 and TRBJ2-5, the full variable domain is DTGVSQNPRHKITKRGQNVTFRCDPISEHNRLYWYRQTLGQGPEFLTYFQNEAQLEKSRLLSDRFSAERPKGSFSTLEIQRTEQGDSAMYLCASSSARKYFGPGTRLLVL.

This clonotype was observed a handful of times. The chain recombines TRBV12-3 or TRBV12-4 with TRBJ1-1; possibly TRBD1 for D (6 bases). V was clipped by 4 bases and J by 0 bases, with 12 bases between them. The CDR3 is made up of 15 amino acids. CDR3: CASSSPGHLNTEAFF. In DNA, the CDR3 is TGTGCCAGCAGTTCCCCGGGACATTTGAACACTGAAGCTTTCTTT.

V is TRBV6-1 and J is TRBJ2-7; the match to TRBD2 covers 11 bases. The ends lost 8 bases at V and 3 bases at J; junction bases unmatched: 6. The CDR3 covers 14 residues. CDR1 MNHNS and CDR2 SASEGT come from the germline V gene. The CDR3 reads CASGIAGGDYEQYF. CDR3 nucleotides: TGTGCCAGCGGGATAGCGGGAGGGGACTACGAGCAGTACTTC.

A few counts support this clonotype. The rearrangement joins TRBV29-1 to TRBJ2-5; TRBD2 aligns across 9 bases. The V and J ends lost 3 bases and 5 bases, in that order; junction bases with no gene match: 19. This CDR3 has 18 amino acids. The germline V gene encodes CDR1 SQVTM and CDR2 ANQGSEA. This chain's CDR3 is CSVEDPEVAGAVVETQYF. For the CDR3, the DNA is TGCAGCGTTGAGGACCCGGAGGTAGCGGGAGCGGTAGTGGAGACCCAGTACTTC.

The CDR3: CASSGIAGIRETQYF. As DNA, the CDR3 is TGTGCCAGCAGCGGGATAGCGGGGATTAGAGAGACCCAGTACTTC. The rearrangement links TRBV5-5 to TRBJ2-5; 8 bases align to TRBD2. V gave up 4 bases and J gave up 4 bases; unmatched junction bases: 9. CDR1 is SGHKS, CDR2 YYEKEE, per germline (reference sequence). The CDR3 totals 15 residues.

V is TRBV27 and J is TRBJ2-5, with TRBD1 matching over 11 bases. Matching the DNA end better, TRBJ2-1 makes the J call doubtful. Per germline, CDR1 MNHEY and CDR2 SMNVEV (reference sequence). This CDR3 contains 13 residues. CDR3 bases: TGTGCCAGCAGGGACAGGGGGCTCTATGAGCAGTTCTTC. Protein: CASRDRGLYEQFF.

This clonotype was recorded a few times. The V gene is TRBV7-9, the J gene TRBJ1-5, with 8 bases that match TRBD1. J gave up 5 bases and V 5 bases, and 14 bases lay outside the gene matches. Germline CDR1 and CDR2: SEHNR and FQNEAQ (reference sequence). The CDR3 contains 17 residues. This CDR3 is CASSLLPGQDEDQPQHF. The CDR3 region has the DNA TGTGCCAGCAGCCTCCTACCGGGACAGGACGAAGATCAGCCCCAGCATTTT.

The genes are TRBV5-1 and TRBJ2-5; D is ambiguous. With the DNA end fitting TRBJ2-7 better, the J assignment may be wrong. Germline V gene data show CDR1 as SGHRS and CDR2 as YFSETQ. The CDR3 extends over 15 amino acids. The CDR3: CASTPTISQSGEQYF. In nucleotides, the CDR3 is TGCGCCAGCACCCCCACAATCTCACAGTCAGGCGAGCAGTACTTC.

This sequence joins TRBV5-1 and TRBJ2-7, with D perhaps matching TRBD2 (6 bases). V was clipped by 0 bases and J by 3 bases, with 13 bases between them. CDR3 length: 15 residues. From germline, CDR1 is SGHRS and CDR2 YFSETQ. CDR3 loop: CASSLDPGLNYEQYF. In DNA, the CDR3 is TGCGCCAGCAGCTTGGATCCGGGACTGAACTACGAGCAGTACTTC.

The table lists this clonotype with a few counts. The V call is TRBV12-3 or TRBV12-4, the J call TRBJ2-5, with 7 bases aligning to TRBD2. The ends lost 6 bases at V and 4 bases at J; junction bases unmatched: 11. This CDR3 spans 15 amino acids. CDR3 bases: TGTGCCAGCAGCCCCCCGAGGGGAGGGGTAGAGACCCAGTACTTC. This translates into CASSPPRGGVETQYF.

V is TRBV7-6 and J is TRBJ2-1, with D tentatively TRBD2 (6 bases). V was shortened by 5 bases and J by 7 bases, with 24 bases between the two germline ends. The CDR3 has 17 amino acids. Germline V gene data show CDR1 as SGHVS and CDR2 as FNYEAQ. The CDR3 region has the DNA TGTGCCAGCAGCCCCATGCGGCGGGACCCTGGGGGTAATGAGCAGTTCTTC. It is translated as CASSPMRRDPGGNEQFF.

The chain couples TRBV10-3 to TRBJ2-1; unclear D gene. V was trimmed by 1 base and J by 0 bases, leaving 7 bases between them. The germline gives CDR1 ENHRY, CDR2 SYGVKD. The CDR3 has 15 residues. The CDR3 sequence is CAISEYPSSYNEQFF. CDR3 DNA: TGTGCCATCAGTGAGTATCCTAGCTCCTACAATGAGCAGTTCTTC.

This clonotype has just a few counts. The chain recombines TRBV3-1 with TRBJ1-2; D is unclear. This CDR3 has 15 amino acids. Germline V gene sequence: CDR1 LGHDT, CDR2 YNNKEL (reference sequence). The V gene lost 3 bases and the J gene lost 2 bases, with 13 bases spanning the gap. The CDR3 loop reads CASSQGKKINYGYTF. The CDR3 DNA reads as TGTGCCAGCAGCCAGGGTAAGAAGATCAACTATGGCTACACCTTC.

This rearrangement joins TRBV5-5 to TRBJ1-4, with D maybe TRBD1 (6 bases). This CDR3 comprises 14 residues. CDR1 and CDR2 from the germline V gene are SGHKS and YYEKEE (reference sequence). The V gene lost 1 base and the J gene lost 8 bases, with 12 bases spanning the gap. Written as DNA, the CDR3 is TGTGCCAGCAGCTTGTGGGACATAGGGGAAAAACTGTTTTTT. This encodes CASSLWDIGEKLFF.

Only a few counts were recorded for this clonotype. This chain joins TRBV20-1 and TRBJ2-4; 8 nucleotides line up with TRBD2. The ends lost 3 bases at V and 1 base at J; junction bases unmatched: 2. From germline, CDR1 is DFQATT and CDR2 SNEGSKA (reference sequence). There are 14 residues in the CDR3. The CDR3 reads CSARQRGAKNIQYF. As DNA, the CDR3 is TGCAGTGCTAGGCAGCGGGGGGCCAAAAACATTCAGTACTTC.

J is TRBJ2-1 and V is TRBV14; a weak D match, TRBD2 (5 bases). The CDR3 is made up of 14 amino acids. The V gene lost 1 base and the J gene lost 3 bases, with 7 bases spanning the gap. Looked up from germline, CDR1 is SGHDN and CDR2 is FVKESK. Here the CDR3 reads CASSQASGYNEQFF. In DNA form, the CDR3 reads TGTGCCAGCAGCCAAGCCAGCGGCTACAATGAGCAGTTCTTC.

This rearrangement joins TRBV7-8 to TRBJ1-4; a weak D match, TRBD1 (5 bases). The CDR3 totals 13 residues. Germline CDR1 is SGHVS and CDR2 is FQNEAQ. V was clipped by 1 base and J by 11 bases, with 11 bases between them. CDR3 loop: CASSLESREKLFF. CDR3 coding DNA: TGTGCCAGCAGCTTAGAATCCAGGGAGAAACTGTTTTTT.

In this sample, this clonotype turned up a few times. V usage is TRBV2 and J usage is TRBJ2-1; D remains ambiguous. From germline, CDR1 is SNHLY and CDR2 FYNNEI. The CDR3 is 14 amino acids. Trimming shortened V by 7 bases and J by 2 bases, and 12 bases separated the two germline ends. CDR3 sequence: CASIGLETYNEQFF. Here the CDR3 DNA reads TGTGCCAGCATCGGATTAGAAACCTACAATGAGCAGTTCTTC.

The chain carries TRBV28 and TRBJ1-4, with 8 bases matching TRBD1. V shed 4 bases and J 9 bases; nucleotides not matched to a gene: 10. The CDR3 sequence is 15 residues long. The germline V gene has CDR1 MDHEN and CDR2 SYDVKM. This CDR3 is CASSSSRDRSKKLFF. In DNA form, the CDR3 reads TGTGCCAGCAGTTCAAGCCGGGACAGGAGTAAAAAACTGTTTTTT.

A remark on this clonotype: The junction differs from germline at one of its ends, possibly a read error. This rearrangement joins TRBV7-2 to TRBJ1-2; D is perhaps TRBD1 (5 bases). From germline, CDR1 is SGHTA and CDR2 FQGNSA. This CDR3 has 10 amino acids. Written as DNA, the CDR3 is TGCTACAGGAATAACTATGGCTACACCTTC. Translating gives CYRNNYGYTF.

The chain recombines TRBV7-6 with TRBJ1-6; 7 positions match TRBD1. The length of the CDR3 is 15 residues. The germline V gene encodes CDR1 SGHVS and CDR2 FNYEAQ. With 5 bases clipped from V and 4 bases from J, the junction kept 5 bases outside the gene matches. Written as DNA, the CDR3 is TGTGCCAGCAGCGCCGGGACAGCTTATAATTCACCCCTCCACTTT. Its translation is CASSAGTAYNSPLHF.

V gene TRBV7-9 combines with J gene TRBJ1-6, with a weak D call TRBD1 (5 bases). This CDR3 comprises 15 residues. V lost 4 bases, J lost 5 bases, and 12 bases lay in between. CDR1 and CDR2 from the germline V gene are SEHNR and FQNEAQ (reference sequence). In nucleotides, the CDR3 is TGTGCCAGCAGCTCGGGACCCAGGGATAATTCACCCCTCCACTTT. Translating it yields CASSSGPRDNSPLHF. Full variable domain (missing parts from reference TRBV7-9 and TRBJ1-6): DTGVSQNPRHKITKRGQNVTFRCDPISEHNRLYWYRQTLGQGPEFLTYFQNEAQLEKSRLLSDRFSAERPKGSFSTLEIQRTEQGDSAMYLCASSSGPRDNSPLHFGNGTRLTVT.